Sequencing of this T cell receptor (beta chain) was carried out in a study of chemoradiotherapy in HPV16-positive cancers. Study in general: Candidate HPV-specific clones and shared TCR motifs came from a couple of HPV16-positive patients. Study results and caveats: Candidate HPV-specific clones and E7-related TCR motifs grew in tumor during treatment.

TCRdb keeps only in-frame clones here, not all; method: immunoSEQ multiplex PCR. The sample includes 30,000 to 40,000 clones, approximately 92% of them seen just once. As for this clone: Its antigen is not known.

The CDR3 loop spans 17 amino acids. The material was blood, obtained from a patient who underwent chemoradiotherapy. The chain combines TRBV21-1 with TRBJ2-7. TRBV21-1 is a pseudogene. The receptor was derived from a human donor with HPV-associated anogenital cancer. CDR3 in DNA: TGTGCCAGGGGGTATATACCGCTCCCCAGATTCTCGGGTGAGCAGTACTTC. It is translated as CARGYIPLPRFSGEQYF.